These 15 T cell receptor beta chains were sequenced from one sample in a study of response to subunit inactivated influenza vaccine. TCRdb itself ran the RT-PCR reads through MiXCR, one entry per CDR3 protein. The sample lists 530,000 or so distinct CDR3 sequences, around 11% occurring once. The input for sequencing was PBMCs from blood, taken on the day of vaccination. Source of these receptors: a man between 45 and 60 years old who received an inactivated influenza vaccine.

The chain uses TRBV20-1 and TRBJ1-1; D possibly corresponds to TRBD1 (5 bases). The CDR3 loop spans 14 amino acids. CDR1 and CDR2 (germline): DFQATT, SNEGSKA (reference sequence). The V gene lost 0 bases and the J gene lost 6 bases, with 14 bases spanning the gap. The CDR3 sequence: CSARDLGRDPEAFF. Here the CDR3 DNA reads TGCAGTGCTAGAGATCTCGGCAGGGACCCTGAAGCTTTCTTT.

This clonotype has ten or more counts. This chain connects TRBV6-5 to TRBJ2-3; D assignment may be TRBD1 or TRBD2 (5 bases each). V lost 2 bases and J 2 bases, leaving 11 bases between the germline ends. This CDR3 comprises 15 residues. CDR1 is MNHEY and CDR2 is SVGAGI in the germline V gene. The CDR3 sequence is CASSYGGAPTDTQYF. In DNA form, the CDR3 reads TGTGCCAGCAGTTACGGGGGAGCCCCCACAGATACGCAGTATTTT.

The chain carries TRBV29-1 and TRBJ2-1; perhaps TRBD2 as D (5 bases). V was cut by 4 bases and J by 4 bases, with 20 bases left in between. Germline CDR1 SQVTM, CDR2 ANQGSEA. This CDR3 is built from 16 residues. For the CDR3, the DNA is TGCAGCGTTGTCTGGGAATTTGGGGAGTCGTACAATGAGCAGTTCTTC. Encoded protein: CSVVWEFGESYNEQFF.

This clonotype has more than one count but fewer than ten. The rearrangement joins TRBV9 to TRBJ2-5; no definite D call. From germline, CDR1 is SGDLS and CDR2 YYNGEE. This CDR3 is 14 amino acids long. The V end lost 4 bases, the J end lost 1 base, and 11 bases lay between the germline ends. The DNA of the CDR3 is TGTGCCAGCAGCCTCAAGGGTCTCCAAGAGACCCAGTACTTC. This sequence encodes CASSLKGLQETQYF.

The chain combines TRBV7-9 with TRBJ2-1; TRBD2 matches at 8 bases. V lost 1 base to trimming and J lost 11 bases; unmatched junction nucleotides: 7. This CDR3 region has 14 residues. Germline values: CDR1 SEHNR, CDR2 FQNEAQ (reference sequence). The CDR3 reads CASSLVSSGFKQFF. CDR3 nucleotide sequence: TGTGCCAGCAGCTTAGTTTCTAGCGGGTTCAAGCAGTTCTTC.

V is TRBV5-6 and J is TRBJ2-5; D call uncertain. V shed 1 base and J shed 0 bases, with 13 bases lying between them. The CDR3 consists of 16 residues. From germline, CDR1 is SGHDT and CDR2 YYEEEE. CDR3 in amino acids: CASSLLPSKNQETQYF. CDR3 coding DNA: TGTGCCAGCAGCTTGTTGCCCTCTAAAAACCAAGAGACCCAGTACTTC. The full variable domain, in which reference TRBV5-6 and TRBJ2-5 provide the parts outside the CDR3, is DAGVTQSPTHLIKTRGQQVTLRCSPKSGHDTVSWYQQALGQGPQFIFQYYEEEERQRGNFPDRFSGHQFPNYSSELNVNALLLGDSALYLCASSLLPSKNQETQYFGPGTRLLVL.

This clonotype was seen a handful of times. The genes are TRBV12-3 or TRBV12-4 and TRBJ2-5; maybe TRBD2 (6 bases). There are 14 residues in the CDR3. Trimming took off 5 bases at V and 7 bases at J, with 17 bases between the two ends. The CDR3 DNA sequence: TGTGCCAGCAGTCTGGGACTCTTGTTACCGACCCAGTACTTC. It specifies CASSLGLLLPTQYF.

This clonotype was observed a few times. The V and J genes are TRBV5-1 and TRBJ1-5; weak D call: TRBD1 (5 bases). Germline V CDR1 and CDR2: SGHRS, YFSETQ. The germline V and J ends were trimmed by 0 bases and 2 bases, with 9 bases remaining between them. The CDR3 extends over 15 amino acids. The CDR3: CASSLDLGGNQPQHF. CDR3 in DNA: TGCGCCAGCAGCTTGGACCTAGGGGGCAATCAGCCCCAGCATTTT.

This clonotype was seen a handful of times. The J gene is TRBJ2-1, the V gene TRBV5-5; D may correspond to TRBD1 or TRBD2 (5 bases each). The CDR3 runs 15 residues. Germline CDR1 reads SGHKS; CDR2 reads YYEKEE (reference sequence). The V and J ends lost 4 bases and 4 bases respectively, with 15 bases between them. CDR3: CASSVPGTGYNEQFF. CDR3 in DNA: TGTGCCAGCAGCGTACCCGGGACGGGGTACAATGAGCAGTTCTTC.

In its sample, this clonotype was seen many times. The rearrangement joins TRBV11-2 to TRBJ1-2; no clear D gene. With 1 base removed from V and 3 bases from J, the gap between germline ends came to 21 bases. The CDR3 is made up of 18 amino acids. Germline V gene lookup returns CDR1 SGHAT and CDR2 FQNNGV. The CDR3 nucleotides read TGTGCCAGCAGCTTAGGTCGTAATCAGGCTGCCCCGGACTATGGCTACACCTTC. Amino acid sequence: CASSLGRNQAAPDYGYTF.

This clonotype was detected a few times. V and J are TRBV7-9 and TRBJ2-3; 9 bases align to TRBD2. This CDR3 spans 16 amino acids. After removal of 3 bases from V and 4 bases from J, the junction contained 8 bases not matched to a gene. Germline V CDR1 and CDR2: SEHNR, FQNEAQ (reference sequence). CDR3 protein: CASSFLAGVGADTQYF. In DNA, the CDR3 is TGTGCCAGCAGCTTTTTAGCGGGGGTGGGAGCAGATACGCAGTATTTT.

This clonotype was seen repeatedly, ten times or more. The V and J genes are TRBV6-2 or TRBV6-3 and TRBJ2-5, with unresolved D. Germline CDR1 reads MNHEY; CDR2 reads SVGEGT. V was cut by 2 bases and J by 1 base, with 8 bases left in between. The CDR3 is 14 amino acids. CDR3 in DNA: TGTGCCAGCAGTTACCGGAGCTCCCAAGAGACCCAGTACTTC. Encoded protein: CASSYRSSQETQYF.

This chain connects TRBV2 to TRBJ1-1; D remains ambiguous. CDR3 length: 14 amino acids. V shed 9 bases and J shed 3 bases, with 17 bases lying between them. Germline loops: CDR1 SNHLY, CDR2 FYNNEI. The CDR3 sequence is CARGGSRGYTEAFF. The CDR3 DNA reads TGTGCCAGGGGCGGCAGCCGAGGATACACTGAAGCTTTCTTT.

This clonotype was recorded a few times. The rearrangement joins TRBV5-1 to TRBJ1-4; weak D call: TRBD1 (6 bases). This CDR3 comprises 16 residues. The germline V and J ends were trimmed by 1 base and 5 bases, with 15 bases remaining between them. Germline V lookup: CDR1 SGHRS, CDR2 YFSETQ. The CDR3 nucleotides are TGCGCCAGCAGCTTGTGGGACGGACAGAAGAATGAAAAACTGTTTTTT. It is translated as CASSLWDGQKNEKLFF.

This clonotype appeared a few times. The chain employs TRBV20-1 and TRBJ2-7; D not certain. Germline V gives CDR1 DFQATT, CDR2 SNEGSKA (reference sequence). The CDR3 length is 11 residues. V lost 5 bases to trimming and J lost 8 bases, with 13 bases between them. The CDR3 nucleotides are TGCAGTGCTGGATTGACACCTCAGCAGTACTTC. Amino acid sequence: CSAGLTPQQYF.